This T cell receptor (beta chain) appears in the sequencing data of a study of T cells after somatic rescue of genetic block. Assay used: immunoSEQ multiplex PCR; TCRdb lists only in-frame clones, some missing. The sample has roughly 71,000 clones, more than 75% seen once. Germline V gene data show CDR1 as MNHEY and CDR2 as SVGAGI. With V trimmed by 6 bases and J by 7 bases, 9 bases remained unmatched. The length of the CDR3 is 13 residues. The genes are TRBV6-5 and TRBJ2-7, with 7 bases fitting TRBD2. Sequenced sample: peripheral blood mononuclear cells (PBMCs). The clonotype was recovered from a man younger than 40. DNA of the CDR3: TGTGCCAGCAGCCCCGGGGGGTCGGTAGAGCAGTACTTC. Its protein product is CASSPGGSVEQYF.